This is a list of T cell receptor beta chains from one sample in a study of CD8 T cells in ankylosing spondylitis. In TCRdb, the 5' RACE reads were re-called with MiXCR into one record per CDR3 protein. The table records some 130,000 distinct CDR3 sequences, roughly 8% of them present only once. Sequenced material: synovial fluid, either unsorted or a sorted T cell fraction (not recorded which). The receptors originated from a male donor with ankylosing spondylitis. Both conserved end residues are part of each CDR3. Each record gives: CDR3 length, D gene, clone size, J gene, V gene, CDR3 protein, CDR3 DNA. D genes are given only for firm matches. Where a row states a size, it is once, few, many or the class of an expanded clone; other rows omit it.

14,-,many,TRBJ2-1,TRBV29-1,CSVGVAEGWDEQFF,TGCAGCGTTGGGGTTGCGGAGGGATGGGATGAGCAGTTCTTC
16,TRBD2,many,TRBJ2-7,TRBV28,CASRTPTSGPRGEQYF,TGTGCCAGCAGGACACCAACTAGCGGCCCCAGGGGCGAGCAGTACTTC
17,TRBD2,many,TRBJ2-1,TRBV5-6,CASSSLTRGGIENEQFF,TGTGCCAGCAGTTCTTTAACTCGGGGGGGGATAGAGAATGAGCAGTTCTTC
18,-,many,TRBJ1-1,TRBV6-5,CASSYPTGGGMDFSEAFF,TGTGCCAGCAGTTACCCCACGGGGGGTGGGATGGATTTCTCTGAAGCTTTCTTT
14,-,many,TRBJ2-7,TRBV6-5,CASSSPGDRYEQYF,TGTGCCAGCAGTTCCCCAGGGGATAGATACGAGCAGTACTTC
14,-,many,TRBJ1-2,TRBV5-1,CASSLVFRGYGYTF,TGCGCCAGCAGCTTGGTCTTCAGGGGCTATGGCTACACCTTC
14,-,-,TRBJ1-3,TRBV3-1,CASSQDDSRNTIYF,TGTGCCAGCAGCCAAGATGACAGCAGAAACACCATATATTTT
14,TRBD1,medium-sized,TRBJ2-1,TRBV9,CASSVEGANNEQFF,TGTGCCAGCAGCGTAGAGGGGGCTAACAATGAGCAGTTCTTC
14,-,-,TRBJ1-1,TRBV7-2,CASSLRGTNTEAFF,TGTGCCAGCAGCTTAAGGGGTACGAACACTGAAGCTTTCTTT
13,TRBD2,once,TRBJ2-5,TRBV2,CASSEGRGETQYF,TGTGCCAGCAGTGAAGGGCGGGGGGAGACCCAGTACTTC
17,-,few,TRBJ2-7,TRBV7-2,CASSLRAGGDGSYEQYF,TGTGCCAGCAGCTTAAGGGCGGGTGGAGACGGTTCCTACGAGCAGTACTTC
14,-,many,TRBJ1-1,TRBV28,CASSFGPENTEAFF,TGTGCCAGCAGCTTTGGGCCGGAGAACACTGAAGCTTTCTTT
14,-,few,TRBJ2-1,TRBV20-1,CSASRDRTYNEQFF,TGCAGTGCTAGCCGGGACCGTACCTACAATGAGCAGTTCTTC
11,-,many,TRBJ2-7,TRBV30,CAWSWDAEQYF,TGTGCCTGGAGCTGGGATGCCGAGCAGTACTTC
14,-,many,TRBJ2-3,TRBV15,CATSTRGGTDTQYF,TGTGCCACCAGCACGAGGGGGGGCACAGATACGCAGTATTTT
15,TRBD2,many,TRBJ2-7,TRBV20-1,CSARASGSIPYEQYF,TGCAGTGCTAGAGCTAGCGGGAGTATCCCCTACGAGCAGTACTTC
13,-,-,TRBJ2-7,TRBV7-3,CASSPPNGDEQYF,TGTGCCAGCAGCCCGCCGAACGGTGACGAGCAGTACTTC
13,TRBD1,few,TRBJ2-1,TRBV7-2,CASSFFGQGKQFF,TGTGCCAGCAGCTTCTTTGGACAGGGCAAGCAGTTCTTC
13,TRBD1,many,TRBJ1-5,TRBV28,CASSFLDRGGKHF,TGTGCCAGCAGTTTTCTCGACAGGGGGGGAAAGCATTTT
14,-,-,TRBJ2-1,TRBV20-1,CSAEGLRSYNEQFF,TGCAGTGCTGAGGGACTCCGTTCCTACAATGAGCAGTTCTTC
13,-,few,TRBJ1-5,TRBV11-1,CASSSNRNQPQHF,TGTGCCAGCAGCTCTAACCGCAATCAGCCCCAGCATTTT
13,-,many,TRBJ1-5,TRBV7-8,CASSLIDGQPQHF,TGTGCCAGCAGCTTAATAGACGGTCAGCCCCAGCATTTT
14,TRBD1,many,TRBJ1-1,TRBV5-1,CASSPGQGSTEAFF,TGCGCCAGCAGCCCCGGACAGGGTAGCACTGAAGCTTTCTTT
12,-,-,TRBJ1-3,TRBV6-2/TRBV6-3,CASSNGGNTIYF,TGTGCCAGCAGTAACGGAGGAAACACCATATATTTT
14,TRBD1,many,TRBJ2-3,TRBV12-3/TRBV12-4,CASSRDRETDTQYF,TGTGCCAGCAGCCGGGACAGGGAGACAGATACGCAGTATTTT
15,TRBD1,-,TRBJ2-7,TRBV5-4,CASSLRDRGLYEQYF,TGTGCCAGCAGCTTAAGGGACAGGGGCCTCTACGAGCAGTACTTC
15,-,many,TRBJ2-3,TRBV6-4,CASSYGTNPTDTQYF,TGTGCCAGCAGCTACGGGACAAATCCCACAGATACGCAGTATTTT
14,-,-,TRBJ1-4,TRBV4-1,CASSPRGQEEKLFF,TGCGCCAGCAGCCCTCGGGGGCAGGAGGAAAAACTGTTTTTT
16,TRBD1,few,TRBJ2-4,TRBV12-3/TRBV12-4,CASSLGPGGDKNIQYF,TGTGCCAGCAGTTTAGGTCCAGGGGGCGATAAAAACATTCAGTACTTC
16,TRBD2,-,TRBJ2-1,TRBV28,CASSSSGTRLDNEQFF,TGTGCCAGCAGTAGCTCCGGGACTAGACTAGACAATGAGCAGTTCTTC
14,-,many,TRBJ2-5,TRBV18,CASSPPATMETQYF,TGTGCCAGCTCACCACCCGCGACGATGGAGACCCAGTACTTC